This passage covers 25 T cell receptor beta chains from one sample sequenced in a study of blood T cell repertoires in COVID-19. Clones were read by immunoSEQ multiplex PCR, and TCRdb kept only the in-frame ones, dropping some. The table shows roughly 56,000 clones, with roughly nine tenths occurring only once. Material: peripheral blood. The receptor source for this set is a human donor in a cohort sampled during active COVID-19.

V and J are TRBV4-2 and TRBJ1-4, with D possibly matching TRBD1 (5 bases). The CDR3 consists of 14 residues. The germline V and J ends were trimmed by 4 bases and 4 bases, with 10 bases remaining between them. Per the germline V gene, CDR1 is LGHNA and CDR2 is YNFKEQ. Written as DNA, the CDR3 is TGTGCCAGCAGCCGAGGGGAGGGTAATGAAAAACTGTTTTTT. The encoded protein is CASSRGEGNEKLFF.

The genes are TRBV6-5 and TRBJ1-1; D remains ambiguous. V lost 4 bases to trimming and J lost 0 bases, with 12 bases between them. The germline gives CDR1 MNHEY, CDR2 SVGAGI. This CDR3 comprises 15 residues. The CDR3 loop reads CASSSGSNMNTEAFF. The CDR3 nucleotides read TGTGCCAGCAGTTCGGGATCAAACATGAACACTGAAGCTTTCTTT.

The chain has TRBV12-5 and TRBJ1-1; TRBD1 matches at 9 bases. The CDR3 sequence is 15 residues long. Germline values: CDR1 LGHNT, CDR2 FRNRAP. V lost 4 bases, J lost 10 bases, and 13 bases stayed unmatched. The chain's CDR3 is CASGSPRDRAPRAFF. Here the CDR3 DNA reads TGTGCTAGTGGTTCCCCCCGGGACAGGGCGCCCAGAGCTTTCTTT.

V usage is TRBV5-1 and J usage is TRBJ2-5; 8 positions match TRBD1. The germline CDR1 and CDR2 sequences are SGHRS and YFSETQ. The CDR3 has 15 residues. With 2 bases clipped from V and 5 bases from J, the junction kept 8 bases outside the gene matches. The CDR3 nucleotides read TGCGCCAGCAGCTTTGGACAGGGTGGGGGGGAGACCCAGTACTTC. Translated: CASSFGQGGGETQYF.

The V gene is TRBV9, the J gene TRBJ2-1; weak D call: TRBD2 (6 bases). Germline V CDR1 and CDR2: SGDLS, YYNGEE. Between the trimmed V and J ends, which lost 0 bases and 0 bases, there was a span of 10 bases. The CDR3 totals 16 residues. CDR3 region: CASSVARGHSYNEQFF. The CDR3 DNA is TGTGCCAGCAGCGTAGCGCGGGGCCACTCCTACAATGAGCAGTTCTTC.

J is TRBJ2-3 and V is TRBV6-5, with TRBD2 matching over 10 bases. The CDR3 loop spans 13 amino acids. After removal of 9 bases from V and 1 base from J, the junction contained 1 base not matched to a gene. CDR1 and CDR2 (germline): MNHEY, SVGAGI. CDR3 bases: TGTGCCAGTCTAGCGGGGGGCACAGATACGCAGTATTTT. Amino acid sequence: CASLAGGTDTQYF.

The chain recombines TRBV7-2 with TRBJ1-1; D remains unclear. The CDR3 is made up of 14 amino acids. Trimming cost V 7 bases and J 2 bases, with 14 bases left between them. The germline V gene has CDR1 SGHTA and CDR2 FQGNSA. CDR3 in amino acids: CASILTPSNTEAFF. The CDR3 DNA sequence: TGTGCCAGCATCCTGACACCCTCTAACACTGAAGCTTTCTTT.

A word on this clone: The junction shows a germline mismatch at one end, possibly a read error. The chain recombines TRBV7-7 with TRBJ2-5; D gene ambiguous. The germline CDR1 and CDR2 sequences are SSHAT and FNYEAQ (reference sequence). This CDR3 has 14 residues. Here the CDR3 DNA reads TGTGCTAGCAGCTTGGGTCGGCCAGGAGAGACCCAGTACTTC. Translated: CASSLGRPGETQYF.

About this clone itself: The sample holds other DNA sequences that translate to the same CDR3. The gene calls are TRBV5-1 and TRBJ2-7; D remains unclear. Germline V gene sequence: CDR1 SGHRS, CDR2 YFSETQ. This CDR3 spans 12 amino acids. The germline V and J ends were trimmed by 0 bases and 3 bases, with 4 bases remaining between them. The DNA for the CDR3 is TGCGCCAGCAGCTTGGGAGGCTACGAGCAGTACTTC. Translating gives CASSLGGYEQYF. Complete variable domain (other parts from reference TRBV5-1 and TRBJ2-7): KAGVTQTPRYLIKTRGQQVTLSCSPISGHRSVSWYQQTPGQGLQFLFEYFSETQRNKGNFPGRFSGRQFSNSRSEMNVSTLELGDSALYLCASSLGGYEQYFGPGTRLTVT.

With regard to this clone: A read error may account for a junction end that differs from germline. V gene TRBV7-9 combines with J gene TRBJ2-1; TRBD2 matches at 11 bases. Germline assignment: CDR1 SEHNR and CDR2 FQNEAQ (reference sequence). The CDR3 runs 13 residues. The CDR3 DNA follows: TGTGCCAGCAGCTTAGGGGTAGCGGGGGGGCTTATCTTC. It translates to CASSLGVAGGLIF.

This chain connects TRBV6-5 to TRBJ2-7; D may be TRBD1 (5 bases). CDR1 MNHEY and CDR2 SVGAGI come from the germline V gene. V was shortened by 0 bases and J by 2 bases, with 5 bases between the two germline ends. There are 13 residues in the CDR3. CDR3 sequence: CASSYSRAYEQYF. The CDR3 nucleotides are TGTGCCAGCAGTTACTCCAGGGCCTACGAGCAGTACTTC.

This chain links TRBV5-6 with TRBJ2-7; possible D gene TRBD1, 6 bases. Germline loops: CDR1 SGHDT, CDR2 YYEEEE. Trimming pared 1 base from V and 6 bases from J, leaving 8 bases between. The CDR3 spans 12 residues. DNA for the CDR3: TGTGCCAGCAGCTTGACAGGGATCGAGCAGTACTTC. Translation: CASSLTGIEQYF.

V usage is TRBV19 and J usage is TRBJ2-4; possibly TRBD1 for D (5 bases). V dropped 1 base and J dropped 0 bases, with 10 bases sitting between them. The CDR3 is made up of 16 amino acids. Germline V CDR1 and CDR2: LNHDA, SQIVND (reference sequence). The CDR3 here is CASSIGAGLAKNIQYF. CDR3 DNA: TGTGCCAGTAGTATAGGAGCAGGGCTAGCCAAAAACATTCAGTACTTC.

The V call is TRBV5-4, the J call TRBJ2-5; weak D call: TRBD2 (6 bases). Germline CDR1 is SGHNT and CDR2 is YYREEE (reference sequence). Trimming cost V 3 bases and J 5 bases, with 20 bases left between them. The CDR3 loop spans 16 amino acids. CDR3 sequence (DNA): TGTGCCAGCAGCTGGGGAGGTACCCGGGGGATGGAGACCCAGTACTTC. It yields the protein CASSWGGTRGMETQYF.

This chain uses TRBV5-1 with TRBJ2-1, with D perhaps matching TRBD1 (6 bases). The germline CDR1 and CDR2 sequences are SGHRS and YFSETQ. The CDR3 runs 15 residues. V was cut by 1 base and J by 12 bases, with 20 bases left in between. CDR3 nucleotides: TGCGCCAGCAGCTTGACTCCTGTACAGGGAAATAGGCAGTTCTTC. Its protein is CASSLTPVQGNRQFF. The full variable domain, rest sourced from reference TRBV5-1 and TRBJ2-1, is KAGVTQTPRYLIKTRGQQVTLSCSPISGHRSVSWYQQTPGQGLQFLFEYFSETQRNKGNFPGRFSGRQFSNSRSEMNVSTLELGDSALYLCASSLTPVQGNRQFFGPGTRLTVL.

V and J are TRBV19 and TRBJ2-7, with TRBD1 matching over 7 bases. With 6 bases clipped from V and 1 base from J, the junction kept 12 bases outside the gene matches. CDR1 LNHDA and CDR2 SQIVND come from the germline V gene (reference sequence). The CDR3 is 16 amino acids. The CDR3 DNA reads TGTGCCAGTAGCATCCATCTTGGACAGGTGTCCTACGAGCAGTACTTC. It yields the protein CASSIHLGQVSYEQYF.

This clone was picked up one time. This chain uses TRBV29-1 with TRBJ2-3; 16 bases are a match to TRBD2. In germline, CDR1 is SQVTM, CDR2 ANQGSEA. The CDR3 extends over 17 amino acids. The V and J ends lost 6 bases and 6 bases, in that order; junction bases with no gene match: 12. The CDR3 DNA reads as TGCAGCGTGACCGGGACTAGCGGGGGGGCTCCACTCGATACGCAGTATTTT. Translating gives CSVTGTSGGAPLDTQYF.

This clone is a singleton in its sample. The chain is built from TRBV19 and TRBJ1-5; the D is unclear. CDR3 size: 16 residues. Germline CDR1 LNHDA, CDR2 SQIVND (reference sequence). Trimming took off 3 bases at V and 0 bases at J, with 12 bases between the two ends. Here the CDR3 reads CASSIYGAYSNQPQHF. The CDR3, as DNA: TGTGCCAGTAGTATCTACGGTGCGTATAGCAATCAGCCCCAGCATTTT.

This chain connects TRBV7-2 to TRBJ2-2, with a possible D match to TRBD2 (5 bases). The ends were cut back, 4 bases at V and 3 bases at J, with 9 bases in the middle. The CDR3 runs to 14 residues. Looked up from germline, CDR1 is SGHTA and CDR2 is FQGNSA. CDR3 DNA sequence: TGTGCCAGCAGCTCGACTACCTACACCGGGGAGCTGTTTTTT. Its translation is CASSSTTYTGELFF.

The chain couples TRBV4-3 to TRBJ1-2, with D perhaps TRBD1 (6 bases). This CDR3 has 14 amino acids. Trimming shortened V by 1 base and J by 4 bases, and 10 bases separated the two germline ends. Looked up from germline, CDR1 is LGHNA and CDR2 is YSLEER. For the CDR3, the DNA is TGCGCCAGCAGCCAAGCAGGGACATCCTATGGCTACACCTTC. This gives the protein CASSQAGTSYGYTF.

CDR3 region: CASSPSILAGVDNEQFF. Written as DNA, the CDR3 is TGTGCCAGCTCACCGTCCATACTAGCGGGGGTCGACAATGAGCAGTTCTTC. V is TRBV18 and J is TRBJ2-1; 11 nucleotides match TRBD2. This CDR3 has 17 residues. The junction had 9 bases not matched to a gene; V was cut back by 3 bases and J by 5 bases. The germline gives CDR1 KGHSH, CDR2 LQKENI.

V usage is TRBV7-9 and J usage is TRBJ1-2; no firm D call. The CDR3 runs to 13 residues. CDR1 is SEHNR and CDR2 is FQNEAQ in the germline V gene (reference sequence). The germline V and J ends were trimmed by 1 base and 3 bases, with 6 bases remaining between them. The CDR3 protein is CASSLGRDYGYTF. The CDR3 DNA follows: TGTGCCAGCAGCTTAGGGAGAGACTATGGCTACACCTTC.

The chain couples TRBV4-3 to TRBJ1-2; unclear D gene. Trimming left V 0 bases short and J 3 bases short, with 20 bases between. The CDR3 length is 18 residues. Germline lookup yields CDR1 LGHNA and CDR2 YSLEER. CDR3 coding DNA: TGCGCCAGCAGCCAAGAATCAGGATTGGGAGGAATCTACTATGGCTACACCTTC. It is translated as CASSQESGLGGIYYGYTF.

Details on this clone: The same CDR3 also results from other DNA sequences found in this sample. The chain has TRBV5-5 and TRBJ2-6; TRBD2 might be the D (5 bases). Germline assignment: CDR1 SGHKS and CDR2 YYEKEE (reference sequence). The CDR3 totals 16 residues. Trimming shortened V by 4 bases and J by 3 bases, and 14 bases separated the two germline ends. The CDR3 DNA reads as TGTGCCAGCAGCCTGTCCGGACTGCTTGGGGCCAACGTCCTGACTTTC. Protein: CASSLSGLLGANVLTF.

V gene TRBV7-2 combines with J gene TRBJ1-6; 9 bases line up with TRBD1. The junction had 8 bases not matched to a gene; V was cut back by 5 bases and J by 9 bases. CDR1 and CDR2 from the germline V gene are SGHTA and FQGNSA. The CDR3 sequence is 15 residues long. The CDR3 reads CASSGPGQGSSPLHF. The CDR3 nucleotides read TGTGCCAGCAGCGGCCCGGGACAGGGCTCTTCACCCCTCCACTTT. Looking up the rest from reference TRBV7-2 and TRBJ1-6 gives the full variable domain: GAGVSQSPSNKVTEKGKDVELRCDPISGHTALYWYRQSLGQGLEFLIYFQGNSAPDKSGLPSDRFSAERTGGSVSTLTIQRTQQEDSAVYLCASSGPGQGSSPLHFGNGTRLTVT.